What follows are 15 T cell receptor beta chains derived from one specimen sequenced in a study of T-cell memory formation after mild COVID-19. TCRdb fed the 5' RACE reads into MiXCR, producing one record per CDR3 protein. The table has approximately 560,000 distinct CDR3 sequences, 17% seen once. The source material was PBMCs or a T cell subset sorted from them (not recorded which). The source is an adult woman who had mild COVID-19 (a few samples of this study predate the infection). Cell type and time point are not known.

This clonotype was found a few times. The V and J genes are TRBV11-3 and TRBJ2-5, with D tentatively TRBD2 (6 bases). The V end lost 1 base, the J end lost 0 bases, and 12 bases lay between the germline ends. Germline V CDR1 and CDR2: SGHNT, YENEEA. The CDR3 runs to 16 residues. The chain's CDR3 is CASSLVSRGYQETQYF. The DNA of the CDR3 is TGTGCCAGCAGCTTAGTATCCCGGGGGTACCAAGAGACCCAGTACTTC.

This clonotype was seen a few times. The V gene is TRBV9, the J gene TRBJ2-1; 13 nucleotides align to TRBD2. Germline CDR1 reads SGDLS; CDR2 reads YYNGEE. V shed 0 bases and J 0 bases; nucleotides not matched to a gene: 6. This CDR3 is built from 19 residues. CDR3 bases: TGTGCCAGCAGCGTAGTCGGACTAGCGGGAGTTAGCTCCTACAATGAGCAGTTCTTC. Residues: CASSVVGLAGVSSYNEQFF.

The V gene is TRBV6-5, the J gene TRBJ1-1, with 8 bases that match TRBD1. Trimming at V came to 6 bases and at J to 2 bases, leaving 8 bases not matched to a gene. The CDR3 has 15 residues. CDR1 is MNHEY and CDR2 is SVGAGI in the germline V gene. The CDR3 nucleotides read TGTGCCAGCAGCTATAGACAGGGGAGAAACACTGAAGCTTTCTTT. Translated, it gives CASSYRQGRNTEAFF.

This clonotype was counted once. V usage is TRBV6-2 or TRBV6-3 and J usage is TRBJ2-1, with unresolved D. The germline V gene encodes CDR1 MNHEY and CDR2 SVGEGT. V lost 0 bases and J lost 7, with 7 bases in between. This CDR3 spans 13 amino acids. The CDR3 coding sequence is TGTGCCAGCAGTTACTCTCTTGCGAATGAGCAGTTCTTC. Protein sequence: CASSYSLANEQFF.

This clonotype was found a few times. V usage is TRBV5-1 and J usage is TRBJ1-1; 7 bases agree with TRBD1. The length of the CDR3 is 14 residues. Per germline, CDR1 SGHRS and CDR2 YFSETQ. V shed 0 bases and J 1 base; nucleotides not matched to a gene: 0. CDR3 sequence (DNA): TGCGCCAGCAGCTTGGGGGACAGGAACACTGAAGCTTTCTTT. It translates to CASSLGDRNTEAFF.

This clonotype was counted only a few times. V usage is TRBV29-1 and J usage is TRBJ1-2, with 12 bases matching TRBD1. V shed 3 bases, J shed 8 bases, and the junction held 7 bases outside the gene matches. Germline assignment: CDR1 SQVTM and CDR2 ANQGSEA. This CDR3 region has 14 residues. The CDR3 nucleotides are TGCAGCGTTGAGTTGGGACAGGGGGCATCCGGCTACACCTTC. Its protein is CSVELGQGASGYTF.

This clonotype has only a few counts. CDR3 sequence reads: CASSPIGGGRNYGYTF. The CDR3 DNA reads TGTGCCAGCAGTCCCATCGGGGGGGGAAGAAACTATGGCTACACCTTC. The genes are TRBV12-3 or TRBV12-4 and TRBJ1-2, with a weak D call TRBD1 (5 bases). This CDR3 is built from 16 residues. Trimming removed 5 bases at V and 2 bases at J, with 18 bases between.

This clonotype was picked up a small number of times. The V gene is TRBV27, the J gene TRBJ2-2; 9 positions match TRBD2. V trimming: 7 bases; J trimming: 5 bases; junction bases outside the gene matches: 5. The germline gives CDR1 MNHEY, CDR2 SMNVEV (reference sequence). The CDR3 is 14 amino acids. DNA of the CDR3: TGTGCCAGCAACCTTAGCGGGAGTACCGGGGAGCTGTTTTTT. Translation gives CASNLSGSTGELFF.

The table lists this clonotype with a few counts. The chain uses TRBV24-1 and TRBJ2-1; D not certain. CDR3 length equals 13 residues. The V gene lost 1 base and the J gene lost 8 bases, with 8 bases spanning the gap. Per germline, CDR1 KGHDR and CDR2 SFDVKD. CDR3 nucleotide sequence: TGTGCCACCAGTGATTTCCTCGACGATGAGCAGTTCTTC. It specifies CATSDFLDDEQFF.

The CDR3 sequence: CASSRTDPQETQYF. DNA for the CDR3: TGTGCCAGCAGCCGTACAGATCCACAAGAGACCCAGTACTTC. The chain links TRBV7-9 to TRBJ2-5; D is undetermined. The germline gives CDR1 SEHNR, CDR2 FQNEAQ (reference sequence). Trimming took off 5 bases at V and 2 bases at J, with 12 bases between the two ends. The CDR3 consists of 14 residues.

Only a few counts were recorded for this clonotype. The chain carries TRBV12-3 or TRBV12-4 and TRBJ2-6; no firm D call. This CDR3 is 14 amino acids long. V was cut by 3 bases and J by 3 bases, with 6 bases left in between. The CDR3: CASSFDRGANVLTF. In DNA, the CDR3 is TGTGCCAGCAGTTTTGACCGTGGGGCCAACGTCCTGACTTTC.

This clonotype was detected a few times. The chain links TRBV7-9 to TRBJ2-2; D is uncertain. V was pared by 1 base and J by 5 bases, with 20 bases between. In germline, CDR1 is SEHNR, CDR2 FQNEAQ (reference sequence). The CDR3 is made up of 18 amino acids. The CDR3 region is CASSLGFTTYKGTGELFF. CDR3 bases: TGTGCCAGCAGCTTAGGGTTCACCACATACAAGGGTACCGGGGAGCTGTTTTTT.

The chain carries TRBV7-9 and TRBJ2-1, with 7 bases that match TRBD2. The V gene end was trimmed by 3 bases and the J gene end by 8 bases; junction bases not matched to a gene: 10. Germline V gene data show CDR1 as SEHNR and CDR2 as FQNEAQ (reference sequence). The CDR3 is 15 residues long. CDR3 amino acids: CASSLVGNGRDEQFF. The CDR3, as DNA: TGTGCCAGCAGCTTGGTGGGGAATGGGAGGGATGAGCAGTTCTTC.

The gene calls are TRBV6-6 and TRBJ2-3, with 9 bases lining up with TRBD2. The CDR3 length is 14 residues. Germline CDR1 is MNHNY and CDR2 is SVGAGI (reference sequence). The V gene end was trimmed by 4 bases and the J gene end by 6 bases; junction bases not matched to a gene: 5. The chain's CDR3 is CASSFFSGSDTQYF. CDR3 DNA: TGTGCCAGCAGTTTCTTTAGCGGGAGTGATACGCAGTATTTT.

CDR3 sequence: CASSTGLPERANVLTF. The CDR3 coding sequence is TGTGCCAGCAGCACGGGACTTCCCGAAAGGGCCAACGTCCTGACTTTC. The rearrangement uses TRBV13 and TRBJ2-6, with a possible D match to TRBD2 (6 bases). V dropped 5 bases and J dropped 5 bases, with 16 bases sitting between them. The germline gives CDR1 PRHDT, CDR2 FYEKMQ (reference sequence). There are 16 residues in the CDR3.